Included here is one TCR beta chain sequence, with context. The data were taken from a study of cytomegalovirus exposure and HLA in healthy donors. Researchers ran the PCR with 60 Vbeta and 13 Jbeta primers. The data were produced by immunoSEQ multiplex PCR, yet TCRdb's version contains in-frame clones alone and is incomplete. The sample contains approximately 170,000 clones, roughly three quarters of which appear only once. J lost 7 bases, V lost 1 base, and 13 bases had no gene match. Germline assignment: CDR1 MGHRA and CDR2 YSYEKL. The CDR3 sequence is 17 residues long. This sequence was found in a woman in her 50s in good health and CMV-seronegative. The sequenced material came from PBMCs. The V and J genes are TRBV4-1 and TRBJ1-5; 7 bases agree with TRBD1. CDR3 residues: CASSQATGPPLGQPQHF. CDR3 DNA sequence: TGCGCCAGCAGCCAAGCGACAGGGCCCCCCTTGGGCCAGCCCCAGCATTTT.